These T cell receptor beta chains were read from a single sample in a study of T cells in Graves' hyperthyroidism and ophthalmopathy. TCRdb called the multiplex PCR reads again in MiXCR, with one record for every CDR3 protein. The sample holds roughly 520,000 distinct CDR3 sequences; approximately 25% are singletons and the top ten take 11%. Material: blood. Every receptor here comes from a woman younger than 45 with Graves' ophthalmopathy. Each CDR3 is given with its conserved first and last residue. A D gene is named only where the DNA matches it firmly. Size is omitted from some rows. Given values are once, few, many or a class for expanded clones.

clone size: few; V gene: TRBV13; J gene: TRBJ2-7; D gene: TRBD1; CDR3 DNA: TGTGCCAGCAGCGAGGACAGGGGCGAGCAGTACTTC; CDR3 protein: CASSEDRGEQYF
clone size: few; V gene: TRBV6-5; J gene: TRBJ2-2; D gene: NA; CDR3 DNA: TGTGCCAGCACTTCACTCCGGGCAGAGAACACCGGGGAGCTGTTTTTT; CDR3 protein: CASTSLRAENTGELFF
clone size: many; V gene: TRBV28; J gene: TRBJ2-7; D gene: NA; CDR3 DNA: TGTGCCAGCAGTTTATTTCAGCTGTCCTACGAGCAGTACTTC; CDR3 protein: CASSLFQLSYEQYF
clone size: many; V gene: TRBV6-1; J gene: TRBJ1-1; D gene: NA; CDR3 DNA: TGTGCCAGCAGCCCGACGACAGTGAGGAGCACTGAAGCTTTCTTT; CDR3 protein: CASSPTTVRSTEAFF
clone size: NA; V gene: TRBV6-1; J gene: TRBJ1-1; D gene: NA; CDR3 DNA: TGTGCCAGCAGTGAAGGCCCGGGTCGAGCTTTCTTT; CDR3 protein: CASSEGPGRAFF
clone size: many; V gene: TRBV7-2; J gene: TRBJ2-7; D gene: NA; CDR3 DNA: TGTGCCAGCAGCCCTAAGTCTTACGAGCAGTACTTC; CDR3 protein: CASSPKSYEQYF
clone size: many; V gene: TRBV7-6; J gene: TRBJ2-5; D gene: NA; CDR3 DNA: TGTGCCAGCAGCTCCGCCTTAGGGGGGGGCCGGGAGACCCAGTACTTC; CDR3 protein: CASSSALGGGRETQYF
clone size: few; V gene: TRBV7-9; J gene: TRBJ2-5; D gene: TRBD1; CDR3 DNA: TGTGCCAGCAGTACACAGGGGGCGGGAGAGACCCAGTACTTC; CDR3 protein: CASSTQGAGETQYF
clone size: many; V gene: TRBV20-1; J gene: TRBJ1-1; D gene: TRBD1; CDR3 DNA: TGCAGTGCGAGCGGCTCAGGGGGCGCCGCTTTCTTT; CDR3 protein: CSASGSGGAAFF
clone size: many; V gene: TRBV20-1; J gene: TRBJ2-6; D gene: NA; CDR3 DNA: TGCAGTGCTAGAGTAGACTCTGGGGCCAACGTCCTGACTTTC; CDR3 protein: CSARVDSGANVLTF
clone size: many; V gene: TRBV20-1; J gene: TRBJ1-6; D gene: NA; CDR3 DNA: TGCAGTGCTAGAGAGTCTGGAAACAATTCACCCCTCCACTTT; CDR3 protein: CSARESGNNSPLHF
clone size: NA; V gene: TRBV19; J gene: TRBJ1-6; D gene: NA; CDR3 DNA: TGTGTTAGTAATGAGCAGGGATATAATTCACCCCTCCACTTT; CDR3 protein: CVSNEQGYNSPLHF
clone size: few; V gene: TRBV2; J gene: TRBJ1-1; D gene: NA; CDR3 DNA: TGTGCCAGCAGAGGATTGGCAGCTCAAGGGAACACTGAAGCTTTCTTT; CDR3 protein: CASRGLAAQGNTEAFF
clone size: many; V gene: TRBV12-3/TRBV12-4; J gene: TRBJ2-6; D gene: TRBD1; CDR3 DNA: TGTGCCAGCAGCTTTACAGGGGGCAGCTCTGGGGCCAACGTCCTGACTTTC; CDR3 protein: CASSFTGGSSGANVLTF
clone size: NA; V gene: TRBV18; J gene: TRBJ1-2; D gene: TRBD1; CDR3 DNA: TGTGCCAGCTCGCCAGACCGGGACAGACCCTTTTATGGCTACACCTTC; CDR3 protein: CASSPDRDRPFYGYTF
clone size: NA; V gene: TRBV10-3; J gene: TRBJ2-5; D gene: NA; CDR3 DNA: TGTGCCATCAGCCGCGGGGCGGGGAGGCAAGAGACCCAGTACTTC; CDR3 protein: CAISRGAGRQETQYF
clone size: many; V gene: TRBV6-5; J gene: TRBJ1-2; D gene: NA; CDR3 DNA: TGTGCCAGCAGTTACTCCCAGGGATCCTATGGCTACACCTTC; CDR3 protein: CASSYSQGSYGYTF
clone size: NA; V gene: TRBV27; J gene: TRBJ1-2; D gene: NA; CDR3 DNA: TGTGCCAGCAGACCGACAGGTTTTAACTATGGCTACACCTTC; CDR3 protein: CASRPTGFNYGYTF
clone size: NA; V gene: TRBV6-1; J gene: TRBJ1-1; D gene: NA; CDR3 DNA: TGTGCCAGCAGTGAATACGGGGGGCGCAGCACTGAAGCTTTCTTT; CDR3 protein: CASSEYGGRSTEAFF
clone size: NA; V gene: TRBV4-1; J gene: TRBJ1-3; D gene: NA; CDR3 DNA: TGCGCCAGCAGCCAAGGGGAGGTAGGGACTGGAAACACCATATATTTT; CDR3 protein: CASSQGEVGTGNTIYF